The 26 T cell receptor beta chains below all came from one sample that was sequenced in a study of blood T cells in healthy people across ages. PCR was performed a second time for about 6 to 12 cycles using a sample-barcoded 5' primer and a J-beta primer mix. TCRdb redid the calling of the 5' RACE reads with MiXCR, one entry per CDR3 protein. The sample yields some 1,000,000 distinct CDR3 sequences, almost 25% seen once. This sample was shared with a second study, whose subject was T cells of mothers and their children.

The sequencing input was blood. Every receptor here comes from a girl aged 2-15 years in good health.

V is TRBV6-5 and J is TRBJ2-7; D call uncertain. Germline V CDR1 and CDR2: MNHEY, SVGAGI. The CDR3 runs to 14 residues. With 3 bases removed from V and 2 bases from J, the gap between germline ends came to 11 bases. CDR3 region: CASSYLQTTYEQYF. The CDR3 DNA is TGTGCCAGCAGTTATCTACAGACCACCTACGAGCAGTACTTC.

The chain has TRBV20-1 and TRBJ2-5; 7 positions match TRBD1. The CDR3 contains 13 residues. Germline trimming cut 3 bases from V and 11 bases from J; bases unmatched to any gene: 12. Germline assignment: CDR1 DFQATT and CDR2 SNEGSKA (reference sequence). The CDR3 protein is CSASTSGQREQYF. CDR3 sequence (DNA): TGCAGTGCTAGTACTTCGGGACAGAGGGAGCAGTACTTC.

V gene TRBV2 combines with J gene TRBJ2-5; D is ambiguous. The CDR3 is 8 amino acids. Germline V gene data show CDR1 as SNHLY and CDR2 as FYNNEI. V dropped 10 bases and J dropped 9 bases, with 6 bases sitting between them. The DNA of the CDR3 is TGTGCCATAGGGTCCCAGTACTTC. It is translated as CAIGSQYF. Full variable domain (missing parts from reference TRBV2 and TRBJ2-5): EPEVTQTPSHQVTQMGQEVILRCVPISNHLYFYWYRQILGQKVEFLVSFYNNEISEKSEIFDDQFSVERPDGSNFTLKIRSTKLEDSAMYFCAIGSQYFGPGTRLLVL.

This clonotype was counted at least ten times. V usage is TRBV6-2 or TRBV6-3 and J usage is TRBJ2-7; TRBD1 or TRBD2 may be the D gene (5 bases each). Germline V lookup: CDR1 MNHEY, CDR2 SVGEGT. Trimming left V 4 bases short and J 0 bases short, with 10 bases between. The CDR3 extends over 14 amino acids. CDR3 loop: CASSFRDGSYEQYF. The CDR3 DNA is TGTGCCAGCAGTTTCCGGGACGGCTCCTACGAGCAGTACTTC.

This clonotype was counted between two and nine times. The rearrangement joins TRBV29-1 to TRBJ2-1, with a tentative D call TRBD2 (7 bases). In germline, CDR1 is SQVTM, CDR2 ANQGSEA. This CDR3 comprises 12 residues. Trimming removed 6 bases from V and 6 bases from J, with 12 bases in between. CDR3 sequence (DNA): TGCAGCGTCCACCGGGGGGCCAATGAGCAGTTCTTC. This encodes CSVHRGANEQFF.

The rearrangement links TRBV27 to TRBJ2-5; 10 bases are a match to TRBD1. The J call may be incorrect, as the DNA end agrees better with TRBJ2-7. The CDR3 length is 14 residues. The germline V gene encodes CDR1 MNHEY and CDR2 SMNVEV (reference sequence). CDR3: CASSWDRGGNEQYF. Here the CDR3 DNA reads TGTGCCAGCAGTTGGGACAGGGGAGGTAACGAGCAGTACTTC.

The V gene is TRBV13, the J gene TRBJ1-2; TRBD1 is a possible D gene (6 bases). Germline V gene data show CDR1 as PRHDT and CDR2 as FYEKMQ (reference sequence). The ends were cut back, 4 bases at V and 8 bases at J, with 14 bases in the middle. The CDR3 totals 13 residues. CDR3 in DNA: TGTGCCAGCAGCTCCGGACAGATGGTAGGCTACACCTTC. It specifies CASSSGQMVGYTF.

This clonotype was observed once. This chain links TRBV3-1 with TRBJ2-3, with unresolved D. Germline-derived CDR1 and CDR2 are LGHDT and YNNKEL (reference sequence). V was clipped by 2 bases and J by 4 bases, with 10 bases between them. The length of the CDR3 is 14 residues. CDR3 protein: CASSQSGSADTQYF. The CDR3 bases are TGTGCCAGCAGCCAATCCGGCTCTGCAGATACGCAGTATTTT.

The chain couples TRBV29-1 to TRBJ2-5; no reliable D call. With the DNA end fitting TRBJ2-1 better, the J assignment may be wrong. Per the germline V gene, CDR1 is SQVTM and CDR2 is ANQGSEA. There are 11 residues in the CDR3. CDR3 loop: CSAGRYNEQFF. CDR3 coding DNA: TGCAGCGCGGGTAGATACAATGAGCAGTTCTTC.

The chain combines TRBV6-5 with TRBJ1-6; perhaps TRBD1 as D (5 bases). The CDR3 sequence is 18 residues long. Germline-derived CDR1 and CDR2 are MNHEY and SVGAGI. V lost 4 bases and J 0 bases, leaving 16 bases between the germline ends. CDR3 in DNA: TGTGCCAGCAGTTTAGGGACCGGCCTAAGCTCCTATAATTCACCCCTCCACTTT. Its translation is CASSLGTGLSSYNSPLHF.

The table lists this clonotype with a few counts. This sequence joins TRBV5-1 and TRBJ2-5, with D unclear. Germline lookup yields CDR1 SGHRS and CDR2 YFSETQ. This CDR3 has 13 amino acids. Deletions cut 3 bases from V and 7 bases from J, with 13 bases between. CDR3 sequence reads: CASSSGGDGTQYF. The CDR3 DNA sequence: TGCGCCAGCAGCTCTGGCGGCGACGGGACCCAGTACTTC.

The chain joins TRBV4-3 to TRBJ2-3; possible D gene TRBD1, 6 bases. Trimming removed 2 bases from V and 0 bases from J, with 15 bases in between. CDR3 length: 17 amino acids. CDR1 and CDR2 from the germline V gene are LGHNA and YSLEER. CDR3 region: CASSQRTGTLSTDTQYF. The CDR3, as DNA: TGCGCCAGCAGCCAACGGACCGGGACACTTAGCACAGATACGCAGTATTTT.

DNA for the CDR3: TGTGCCAGCAGTTACTCTCGGCGGCTCTACACAGATACGCAGTATTTT. This translates into CASSYSRRLYTDTQYF. The chain carries TRBV6-2 or TRBV6-3 and TRBJ2-3, with D unclear. The CDR3 is 16 residues long. Germline V gene sequence: CDR1 MNHEY, CDR2 SVGEGT. Trimming took off 0 bases at V and 2 bases at J, with 12 bases between the two ends.

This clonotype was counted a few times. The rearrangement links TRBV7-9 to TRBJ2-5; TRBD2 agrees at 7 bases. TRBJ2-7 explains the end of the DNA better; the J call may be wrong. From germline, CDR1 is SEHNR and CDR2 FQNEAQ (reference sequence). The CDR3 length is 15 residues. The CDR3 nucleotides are TGTGCCAGCAGCCAAAGCGGGACGGCGGGGTACGAGCAGTACTTC. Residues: CASSQSGTAGYEQYF.

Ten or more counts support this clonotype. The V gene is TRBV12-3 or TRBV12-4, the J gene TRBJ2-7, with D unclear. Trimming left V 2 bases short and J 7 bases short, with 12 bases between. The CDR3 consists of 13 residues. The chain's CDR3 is CASSLYPVEEQYF. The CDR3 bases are TGTGCCAGCAGTTTATATCCCGTCGAGGAGCAGTACTTC.

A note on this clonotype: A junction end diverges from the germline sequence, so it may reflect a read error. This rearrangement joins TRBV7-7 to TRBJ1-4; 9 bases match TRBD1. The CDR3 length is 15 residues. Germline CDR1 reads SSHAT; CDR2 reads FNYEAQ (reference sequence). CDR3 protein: CASSEAQGAGEKLFF. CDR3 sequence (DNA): TGTGCTAGCAGCGAGGCACAGGGGGCGGGTGAAAAACTGTTTTTT.

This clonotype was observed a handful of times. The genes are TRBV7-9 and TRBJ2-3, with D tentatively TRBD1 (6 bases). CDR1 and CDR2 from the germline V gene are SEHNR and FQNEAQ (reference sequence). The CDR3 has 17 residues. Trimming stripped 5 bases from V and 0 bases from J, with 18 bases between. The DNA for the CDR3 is TGTGCCAGCAGCGGGCGCCGGACAGCCCCTAGCACAGATACGCAGTATTTT. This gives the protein CASSGRRTAPSTDTQYF.

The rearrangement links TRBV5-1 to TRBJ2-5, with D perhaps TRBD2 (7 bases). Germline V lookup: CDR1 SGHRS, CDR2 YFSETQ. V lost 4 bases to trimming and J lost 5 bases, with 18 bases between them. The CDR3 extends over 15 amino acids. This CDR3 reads CASSPPGRGQETQYF. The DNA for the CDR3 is TGCGCCAGCAGCCCTCCCGGGCGGGGGCAGGAGACCCAGTACTTC.

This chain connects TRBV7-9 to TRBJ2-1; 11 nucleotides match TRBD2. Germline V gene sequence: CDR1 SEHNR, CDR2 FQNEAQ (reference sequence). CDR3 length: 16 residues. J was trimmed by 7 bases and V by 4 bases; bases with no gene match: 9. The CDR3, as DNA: TGTGCCAGCAGCTCACCACTAGCGGGAGAAGGGAATGAGCAGTTCTTC. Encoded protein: CASSSPLAGEGNEQFF.

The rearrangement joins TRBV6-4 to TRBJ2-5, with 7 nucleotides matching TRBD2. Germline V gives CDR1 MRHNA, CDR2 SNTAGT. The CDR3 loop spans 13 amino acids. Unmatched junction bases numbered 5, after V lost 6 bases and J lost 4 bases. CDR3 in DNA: TGTGCCAGCAGGACTAGCTTAGTAGAGACCCAGTACTTC. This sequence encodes CASRTSLVETQYF.

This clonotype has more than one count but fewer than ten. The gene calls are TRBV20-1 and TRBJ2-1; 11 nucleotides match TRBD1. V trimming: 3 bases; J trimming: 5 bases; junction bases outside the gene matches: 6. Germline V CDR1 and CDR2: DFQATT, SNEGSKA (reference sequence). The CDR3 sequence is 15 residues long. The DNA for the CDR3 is TGCAGTGCTAGTCTTGCGGGACAGGGGGACAATGAGCAGTTCTTC. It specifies CSASLAGQGDNEQFF.

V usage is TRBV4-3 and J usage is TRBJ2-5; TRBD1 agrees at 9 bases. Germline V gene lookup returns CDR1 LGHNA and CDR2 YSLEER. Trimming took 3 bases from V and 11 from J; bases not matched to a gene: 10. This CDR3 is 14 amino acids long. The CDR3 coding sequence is TGCGCCAGCAGCCAGGGGACAGGGCGGTACGGGCAGTACTTC. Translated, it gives CASSQGTGRYGQYF.

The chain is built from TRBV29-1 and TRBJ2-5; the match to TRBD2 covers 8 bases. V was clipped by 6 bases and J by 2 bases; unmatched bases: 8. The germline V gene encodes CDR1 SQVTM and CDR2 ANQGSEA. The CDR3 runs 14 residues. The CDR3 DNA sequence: TGCAGCGTGGCTACGACTAGCGAACAAGAGACCCAGTACTTC. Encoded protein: CSVATTSEQETQYF.

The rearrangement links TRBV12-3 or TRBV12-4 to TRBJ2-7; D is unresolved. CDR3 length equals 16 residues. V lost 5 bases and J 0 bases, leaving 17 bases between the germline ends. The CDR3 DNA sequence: TGTGCCAGCAGTGGTATTGGCGAAAGTAGCTCCTACGAGCAGTACTTC. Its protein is CASSGIGESSSYEQYF.

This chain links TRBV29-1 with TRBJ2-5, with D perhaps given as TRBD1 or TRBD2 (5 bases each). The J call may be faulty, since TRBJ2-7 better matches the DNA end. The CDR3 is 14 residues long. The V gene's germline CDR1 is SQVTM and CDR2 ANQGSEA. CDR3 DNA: TGCAGCGTTGTGGACGGGACGTCTACCTACGAGCAGTACTTC. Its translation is CSVVDGTSTYEQYF.

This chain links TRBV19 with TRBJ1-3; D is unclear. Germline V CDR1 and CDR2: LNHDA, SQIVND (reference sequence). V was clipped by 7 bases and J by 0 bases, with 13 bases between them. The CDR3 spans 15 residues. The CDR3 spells CASNPRESSGNTIYF. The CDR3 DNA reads TGTGCCAGTAACCCCCGGGAAAGCTCTGGAAACACCATATATTTT.